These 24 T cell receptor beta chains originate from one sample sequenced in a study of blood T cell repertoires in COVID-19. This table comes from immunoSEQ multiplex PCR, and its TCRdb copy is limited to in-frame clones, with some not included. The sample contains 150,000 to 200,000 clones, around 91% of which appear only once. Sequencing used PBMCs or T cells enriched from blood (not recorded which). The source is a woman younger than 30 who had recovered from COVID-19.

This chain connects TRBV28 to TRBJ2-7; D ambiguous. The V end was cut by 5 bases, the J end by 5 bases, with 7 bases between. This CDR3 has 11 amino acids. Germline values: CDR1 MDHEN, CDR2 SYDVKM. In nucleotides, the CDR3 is TGTGCCAGCAGTGACACAGACGAGCAGTACTTC. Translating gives CASSDTDEQYF.

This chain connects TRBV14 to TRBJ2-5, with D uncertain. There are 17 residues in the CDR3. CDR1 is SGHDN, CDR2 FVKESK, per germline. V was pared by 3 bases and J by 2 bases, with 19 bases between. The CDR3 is CASSQLGAGWLQETQYF. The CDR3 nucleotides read TGTGCCAGCAGCCAGCTGGGCGCAGGTTGGCTGCAAGAGACCCAGTACTTC.

CDR3 loop: CASSPGRLTWETQYF. In DNA, the CDR3 is TGCGCCAGCAGCCCGGGTAGGCTCACGTGGGAGACCCAGTACTTC. The chain has TRBV5-1 and TRBJ2-5; D remains ambiguous. Germline-derived CDR1 and CDR2 are SGHRS and YFSETQ. The CDR3 covers 15 residues. Trimming removed 4 bases from V and 5 bases from J, with 18 bases in between.

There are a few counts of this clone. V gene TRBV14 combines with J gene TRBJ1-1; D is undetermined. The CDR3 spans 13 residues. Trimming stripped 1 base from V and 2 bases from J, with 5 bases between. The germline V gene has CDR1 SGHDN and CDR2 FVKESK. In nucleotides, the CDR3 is TGTGCCAGCAGCCAAGTAGCTAACACTGAAGCTTTCTTT. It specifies CASSQVANTEAFF.

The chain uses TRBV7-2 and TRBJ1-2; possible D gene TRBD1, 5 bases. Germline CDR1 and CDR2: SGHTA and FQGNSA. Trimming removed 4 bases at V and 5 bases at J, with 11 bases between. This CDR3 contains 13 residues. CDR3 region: CASSSRRGYGYTF. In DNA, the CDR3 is TGTGCCAGCAGCTCGCGTAGGGGTTATGGCTACACCTTC.

CDR3 protein: CASSLEDRVADTQYF. CDR3 bases: TGCGCCAGCAGCTTGGAGGACAGGGTCGCAGATACGCAGTATTTT. J is TRBJ2-3 and V is TRBV5-1; 8 positions match TRBD1. Germline CDR1 reads SGHRS; CDR2 reads YFSETQ. This CDR3 spans 15 amino acids. Unmatched junction bases numbered 4, after V lost 0 bases and J lost 4 bases.

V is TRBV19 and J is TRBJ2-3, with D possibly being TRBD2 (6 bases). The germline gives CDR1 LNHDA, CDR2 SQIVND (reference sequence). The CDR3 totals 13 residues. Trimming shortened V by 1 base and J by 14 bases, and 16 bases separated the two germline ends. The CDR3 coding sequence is TGTGCCAGTAGTATAGTGGCCCGGGGAGGACTGTATTTT. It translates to CASSIVARGGLYF.

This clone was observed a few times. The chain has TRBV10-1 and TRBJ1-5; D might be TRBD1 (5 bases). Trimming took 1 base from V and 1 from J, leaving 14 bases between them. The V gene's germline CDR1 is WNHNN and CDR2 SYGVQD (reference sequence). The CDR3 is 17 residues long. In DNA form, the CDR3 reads TGCGCCAGCAGTGAGTGCGCCAGGGCAGTGAGCAATCAGCCCCAGCATTTT. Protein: CASSECARAVSNQPQHF.

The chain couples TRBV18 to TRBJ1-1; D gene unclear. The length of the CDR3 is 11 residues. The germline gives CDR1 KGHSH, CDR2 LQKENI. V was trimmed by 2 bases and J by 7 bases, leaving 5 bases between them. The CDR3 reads CASSPAGEAFF. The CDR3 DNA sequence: TGTGCCAGCTCACCAGCCGGTGAAGCTTTCTTT. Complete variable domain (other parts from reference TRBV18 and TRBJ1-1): NAGVMQNPRHLVRRRGQEARLRCSPMKGHSHVYWYRQLPEEGLKFMVYLQKENIIDESGMPKERFSAEFPKEGPSILRIQQVVRGDSAAYFCASSPAGEAFFGQGTRLTVV.

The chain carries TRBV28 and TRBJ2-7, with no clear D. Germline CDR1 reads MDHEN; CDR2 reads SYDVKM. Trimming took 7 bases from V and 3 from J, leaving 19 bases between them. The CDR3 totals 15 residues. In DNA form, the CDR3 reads TGTGCCAGCACAAATACGGGTTATGGCAACTACGAGCAGTACTTC. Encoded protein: CASTNTGYGNYEQYF.

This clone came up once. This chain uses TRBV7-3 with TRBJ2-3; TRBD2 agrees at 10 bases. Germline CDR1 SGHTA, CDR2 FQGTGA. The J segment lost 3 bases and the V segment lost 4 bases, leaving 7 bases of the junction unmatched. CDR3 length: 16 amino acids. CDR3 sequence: CASSSKAGGYTDTQYF. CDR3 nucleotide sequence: TGTGCCAGCAGCTCTAAAGCGGGAGGGTATACAGATACGCAGTATTTT.

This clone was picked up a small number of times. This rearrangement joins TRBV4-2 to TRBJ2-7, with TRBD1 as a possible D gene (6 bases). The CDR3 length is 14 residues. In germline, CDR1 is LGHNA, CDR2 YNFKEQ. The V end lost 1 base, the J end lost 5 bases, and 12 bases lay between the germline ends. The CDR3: CASSQAQGRDEQYF. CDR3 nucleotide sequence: TGTGCCAGCAGCCAAGCCCAGGGGCGCGACGAGCAGTACTTC.

CDR3: CASSLTGAGEKLFF. The CDR3 DNA reads as TGTGCCAGCAGCTTGACAGGGGCGGGGGAAAAACTGTTTTTT. This chain uses TRBV7-2 with TRBJ1-4; 8 bases match TRBD1. The junction had 5 bases not matched to a gene; V was cut back by 3 bases and J by 8 bases. There are 14 residues in the CDR3. Germline CDR1 and CDR2: SGHTA and FQGNSA.

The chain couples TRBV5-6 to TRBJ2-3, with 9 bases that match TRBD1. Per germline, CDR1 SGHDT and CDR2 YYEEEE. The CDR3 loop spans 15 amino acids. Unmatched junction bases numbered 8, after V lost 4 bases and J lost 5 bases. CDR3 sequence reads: CASSRPGQGGDTQYF. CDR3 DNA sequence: TGTGCCAGCAGCCGTCCGGGACAGGGAGGAGATACGCAGTATTTT.

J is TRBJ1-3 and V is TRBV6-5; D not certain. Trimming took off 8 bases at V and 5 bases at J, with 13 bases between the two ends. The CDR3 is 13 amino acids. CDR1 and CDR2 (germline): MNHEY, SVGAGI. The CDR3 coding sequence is TGTGCCAGCGGGCCACAGAGCCGAAACACCATATATTTT. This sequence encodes CASGPQSRNTIYF.

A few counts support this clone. CDR3 residues: CASRSSGRAHNEQFF. For the CDR3, the DNA is TGTGCCAGCAGATCTAGCGGGAGAGCCCACAATGAGCAGTTCTTC. The chain couples TRBV28 to TRBJ2-1; 10 bases are shared with TRBD2. Germline V gene lookup returns CDR1 MDHEN and CDR2 SYDVKM. Trimming took 6 bases from V and 5 from J; bases not matched to a gene: 7. This CDR3 has 15 residues.

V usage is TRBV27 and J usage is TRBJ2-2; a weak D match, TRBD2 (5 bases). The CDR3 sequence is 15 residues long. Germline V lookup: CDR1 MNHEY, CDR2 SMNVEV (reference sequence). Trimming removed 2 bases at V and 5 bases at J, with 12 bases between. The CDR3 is CASSLRESWTGELFF. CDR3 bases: TGTGCCAGCAGTTTAAGGGAGAGTTGGACCGGGGAGCTGTTTTTT.

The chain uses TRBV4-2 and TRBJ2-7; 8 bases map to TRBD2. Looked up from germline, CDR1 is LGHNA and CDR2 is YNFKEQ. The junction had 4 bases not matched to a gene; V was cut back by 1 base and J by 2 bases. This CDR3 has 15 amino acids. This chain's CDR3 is CASSQALAEAYEQYF. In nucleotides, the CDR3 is TGTGCCAGCAGCCAAGCACTAGCGGAAGCCTACGAGCAGTACTTC.

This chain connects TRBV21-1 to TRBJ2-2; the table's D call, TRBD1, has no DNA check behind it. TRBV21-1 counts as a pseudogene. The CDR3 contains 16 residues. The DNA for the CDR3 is TGTGCCAGCAGCAAGAAGGCAGGGGGGCCCACCGGGGAGCTGTTTTTT. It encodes CASSKKAGGPTGELFF.

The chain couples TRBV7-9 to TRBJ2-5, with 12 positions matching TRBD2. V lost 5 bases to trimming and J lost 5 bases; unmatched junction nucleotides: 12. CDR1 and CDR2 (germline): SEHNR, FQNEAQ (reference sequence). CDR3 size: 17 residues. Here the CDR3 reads CASSPRTSGIEAETQYF. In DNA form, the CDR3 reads TGTGCCAGCAGCCCTAGGACTAGCGGGATTGAAGCGGAGACCCAGTACTTC.

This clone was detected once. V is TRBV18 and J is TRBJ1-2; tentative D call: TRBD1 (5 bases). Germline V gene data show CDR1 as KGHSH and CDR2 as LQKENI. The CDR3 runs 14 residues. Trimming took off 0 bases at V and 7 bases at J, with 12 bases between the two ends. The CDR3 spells CASSPPEPGGGYTF. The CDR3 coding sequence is TGTGCCAGCTCACCACCGGAGCCCGGGGGTGGCTACACCTTC.

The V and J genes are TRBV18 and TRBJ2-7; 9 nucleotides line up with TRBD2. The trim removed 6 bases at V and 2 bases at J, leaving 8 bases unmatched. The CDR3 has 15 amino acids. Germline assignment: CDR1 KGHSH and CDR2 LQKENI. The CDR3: CASSPGTSSTYEQYF. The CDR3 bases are TGTGCCAGCTCGCCAGGGACTAGCAGCACCTACGAGCAGTACTTC.

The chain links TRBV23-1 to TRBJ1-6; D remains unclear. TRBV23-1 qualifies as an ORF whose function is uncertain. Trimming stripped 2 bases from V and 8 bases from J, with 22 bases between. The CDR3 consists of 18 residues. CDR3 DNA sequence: TGCGCCAGCAGTCAACCTAATGACCAGGTTCCGAGGGATTCACCCCTCCACTTT. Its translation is CASSQPNDQVPRDSPLHF.

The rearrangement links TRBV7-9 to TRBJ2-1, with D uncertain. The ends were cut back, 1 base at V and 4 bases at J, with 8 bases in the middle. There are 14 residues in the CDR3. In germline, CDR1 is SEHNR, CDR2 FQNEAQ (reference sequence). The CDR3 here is CASSLGDIYNEQFF. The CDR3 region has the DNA TGTGCCAGCAGCTTAGGAGACATTTACAATGAGCAGTTCTTC.